This T cell receptor beta chain was recorded in a study of regulatory T cells in long-lasting Graves disease. Findings of the study overall: Lower TCR diversity was seen in persistent Graves' patients than in newly diagnosed ones.

In building TCR beta libraries, iRepertoire HTBI primers were used together with Arm-PCR of CDR3 regions. TCRdb re-called the multiplex PCR reads through MiXCR, storing one row per CDR3 protein. The sample holds roughly 430,000 distinct CDR3 sequences, roughly 15% seen once. Germline CDR1 is LGHDT and CDR2 is YNNKEL (reference sequence). The CDR3 is 14 residues long. The V and J ends lost 5 bases and 5 bases respectively, with 15 bases between them. Time point defined: newly diagnosed GD, antithyroid drugs for less than 3 months. PBMC RNA was the source of the TCR library. Xi'an, China, was home to the endocrinology department that provided patients. Concerning this clonotype itself: No antigen is known for it. Possible read error: a much larger clone is one base away.

The sample was also linked to a second study, of T cells in Graves' hyperthyroidism and ophthalmopathy. That source reports: Hyperthyroidism, newly diagnosed and lasting under 2 months, affected patients aged 18 to 65. Median prediction lead before ophthalmopathy onset was 6.5 months with the model.

This TCR was sampled from a woman aged 25 to 45 with Graves disease. The gene calls are TRBV3-1 and TRBJ1-2, with D maybe TRBD1 (5 bases). This specimen was peripheral blood mononuclear cells (PBMCs), taken at new diagnosis, from a patient treated with antithyroid drugs. The CDR3 nucleotides are TGTGCCAGCAGCAGCAAGGGACCGTCATATGGCTACACCTTC. Translated: CASSSKGPSYGYTF.